A single sample is the source of the 2 T cell receptor beta chains below, sequenced in a study of CD8+ T cells in alopecia areata. RNA was extracted and reverse transcribed into cDNA as the sequencing template. The table came from immunoSEQ multiplex PCR; TCRdb's copy has only in-frame clones and leaves some out. The profile shows 200,000 to 250,000 clones, less than 45% of them singletons. Treatment reported: oral pan-JAK inhibitor, 5-10 mg twice daily. This material consisted of CD4+ T cells sorted from blood, taken at approximately week 30, from a patient treated with tofacitinib. The receptors come from a human donor with alopecia areata.

The chain combines TRBV15 with TRBJ2-7, with unresolved D. The V gene lost 8 bases and the J gene lost 4 bases, with 18 bases spanning the gap. CDR1 and CDR2 from the germline V gene are LNHNV and YYDKDF (reference sequence). The CDR3 loop spans 14 amino acids. The chain's CDR3 is CATASPQSSYEQYF. The CDR3, as DNA: TGTGCCACCGCTAGTCCACAAAGCTCTTACGAGCAGTACTTC.

This clone occurred a few times. CDR3 DNA sequence: TGTGCCAGCAGCTTGTTTTCTGGGTGGATCACTGAAGCTTTCTTT. Translating gives CASSLFSGWITEAFF. This chain uses TRBV5-6 with TRBJ1-1; D remains unclear. The germline V and J ends were trimmed by 1 base and 4 bases, with 14 bases remaining between them. The CDR3 is made up of 15 amino acids. Germline assignment: CDR1 SGHDT and CDR2 YYEEEE.